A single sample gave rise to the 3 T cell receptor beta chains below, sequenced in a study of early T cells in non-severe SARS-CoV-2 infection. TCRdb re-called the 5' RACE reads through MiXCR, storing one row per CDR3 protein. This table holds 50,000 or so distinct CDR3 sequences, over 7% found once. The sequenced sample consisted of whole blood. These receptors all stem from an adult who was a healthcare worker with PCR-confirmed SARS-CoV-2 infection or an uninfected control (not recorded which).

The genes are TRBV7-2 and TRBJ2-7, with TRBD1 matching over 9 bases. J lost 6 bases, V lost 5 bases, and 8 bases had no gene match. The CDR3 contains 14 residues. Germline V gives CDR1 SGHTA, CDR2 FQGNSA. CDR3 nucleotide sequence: TGTGCCAGCAGCCCATGGACAGGGGACGGCGAGCAGTACTTC. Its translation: CASSPWTGDGEQYF. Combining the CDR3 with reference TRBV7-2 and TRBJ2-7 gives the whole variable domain GAGVSQSPSNKVTEKGKDVELRCDPISGHTALYWYRQSLGQGLEFLIYFQGNSAPDKSGLPSDRFSAERTGGSVSTLTIQRTQQEDSAVYLCASSPWTGDGEQYFGPGTRLTVT.

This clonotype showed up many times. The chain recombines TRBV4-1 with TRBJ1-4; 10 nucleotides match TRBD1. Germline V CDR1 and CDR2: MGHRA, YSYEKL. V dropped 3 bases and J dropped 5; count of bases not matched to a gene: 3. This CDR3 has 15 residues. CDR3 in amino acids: CASSQWTGGNEKLFF. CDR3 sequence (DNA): TGCGCCAGCAGCCAGTGGACAGGGGGGAATGAAAAACTGTTTTTT.

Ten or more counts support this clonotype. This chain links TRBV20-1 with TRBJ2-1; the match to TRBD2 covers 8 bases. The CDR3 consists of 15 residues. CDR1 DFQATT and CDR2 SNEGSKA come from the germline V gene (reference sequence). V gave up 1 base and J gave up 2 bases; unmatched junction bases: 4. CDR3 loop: CSARATSGPYNEQFF. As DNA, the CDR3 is TGCAGTGCTAGAGCCACTAGCGGCCCCTACAATGAGCAGTTCTTC.